This record looks at one T cell receptor beta chain sequence and its context. As yet, its antigen is unknown. The CDR3 runs 13 residues. CDR1 MNHNS and CDR2 SASEGT come from the germline V gene. V shed 1 base and J shed 5 bases, with 8 bases lying between them. This entry belongs to a study of CD4 T cells in relation to SARS-CoV-2 and coronaviruses. Whole-study context: TCR beta CDR3s were sequenced after approximately nine-day antigen culture of PBMCs. The restricting HLA molecule for shared crossreactive spike epitopes was mapped. General study points: Pre-pandemic and post-infection samples never came from the same donor.

The protocol was immunoSEQ multiplex PCR, while the TCRdb copy is restricted to in-frame clones and leaves out a portion. Of approximately 18,000 clones listed, 77% were seen once; the top ten hold over 25%. Before the COVID-19 pandemic, during about 2011-2019, CD4+ T cells were taken from unexposed donors. CD4+ T cells were isolated from the cells after about nine days of culture. The sequenced material came from CD4+ T cells from PBMCs, cultured in vitro. The clonotype was recovered from a human donor in good health. The chain couples TRBV6-1 to TRBJ1-2, with D hard to call. The CDR3 nucleotides are TGTGCCAGCAGTGAAGTTGGGGATTATGGCTACACCTTC. Amino acid sequence: CASSEVGDYGYTF.